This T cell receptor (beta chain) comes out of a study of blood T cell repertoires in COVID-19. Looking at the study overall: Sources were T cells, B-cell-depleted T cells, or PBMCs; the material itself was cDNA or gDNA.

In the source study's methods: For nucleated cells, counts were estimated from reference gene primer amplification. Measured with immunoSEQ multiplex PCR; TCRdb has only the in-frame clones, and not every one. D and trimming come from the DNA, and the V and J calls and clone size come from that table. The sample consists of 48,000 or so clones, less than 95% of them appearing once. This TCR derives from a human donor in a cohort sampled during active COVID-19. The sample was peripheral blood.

The CDR3 sequence is CASGTPRDTQYF. The CDR3 DNA reads as TGTGCCAGCGGGACACCACGTGATACGCAGTATTTT. The chain has TRBV2 and TRBJ2-3, with D perhaps matching TRBD1 (6 bases). Germline CDR1 and CDR2: SNHLY and FYNNEI. There are 12 residues in the CDR3. V shed 8 bases and J shed 6 bases, with 12 bases lying between them. The whole variable domain, remainder taken from reference TRBV2 and TRBJ2-3, is EPEVTQTPSHQVTQMGQEVILRCVPISNHLYFYWYRQILGQKVEFLVSFYNNEISEKSEIFDDQFSVERPDGSNFTLKIRSTKLEDSAMYFCASGTPRDTQYFGPGTRLTVL.